A selection of T cell receptor beta chains follows, all from one sample in a study of post-analysis software for immune sequencing data. TCRdb re-analysed the PCR reads in MiXCR, keeping a single row per CDR3 protein. Altogether roughly 620,000 distinct CDR3 sequences are present, roughly two fifths being singletons, with the ten largest covering 1.5% to 2%. The sample taken for sequencing was blood. These receptors all come from a girl under 18 with multiple sclerosis. The CDR3 runs from the conserved cysteine through the conserved F or W. Each record gives: clone size, V gene, D gene, J gene, CDR3 protein, CDR3 DNA. The D gene is left open where the match is weak. Where a row states a size, it is once, few, many or the class of an expanded clone; other rows omit it.

many,TRBV6-5,TRBD2,TRBJ2-3,CASSYEAGGPHTQYF,TGTGCCAGCAGTTACGAAGCGGGAGGGCCGCATACGCAGTATTTT
few,TRBV30,-,TRBJ2-1,CAWSVRNRARGNEQFF,TGTGCCTGGAGTGTACGTAATCGGGCTAGGGGCAATGAGCAGTTCTTC
few,TRBV7-2,TRBD2,TRBJ2-3,CASSSTSGVPLTQYF,TGTGCCAGCAGCTCGACTAGCGGGGTTCCTCTTACGCAGTATTTT
-,TRBV7-2,-,TRBJ2-3,CASGSRASTDTQYF,TGTGCCAGCGGCTCAAGAGCCAGCACAGATACGCAGTATTTT
few,TRBV7-2,-,TRBJ2-1,CASSLTAGFYEQFF,TGTGCCAGCAGCTTAACGGCGGGCTTTTATGAGCAGTTCTTC
few,TRBV5-1,-,TRBJ2-6,CASSLVSVRRSGANVLTF,TGCGCCAGCAGCTTGGTCAGTGTCCGGCGCTCTGGGGCCAACGTCCTGACTTTC
-,TRBV4-1,-,TRBJ2-5,CASSQAGLEQETQYF,TGCGCCAGCAGCCAAGCCGGACTGGAACAAGAGACCCAGTACTTC
-,TRBV4-1,TRBD2,TRBJ2-1,CASSLTSGGAGNEQFF,TGCGCCAGCAGCCTTACTAGCGGGGGGGCTGGCAATGAGCAGTTCTTC
-,TRBV7-9,-,TRBJ1-2,CASSLAAQNYGYTF,TGTGCCAGCAGCTTAGCCGCACAGAACTATGGCTACACCTTC
-,TRBV29-1,-,TRBJ1-2,CTARHGNYGYTF,TGCACCGCTCGGCACGGGAACTATGGCTACACCTTC